This TCR beta chain emerged from a study of brain T cells in children with intractable seizures. Whole-study results and caveats: HCMV serostatus was not known, and viral specificity came from CDR3 similarity only. Pre-surgery blood may have been undersampled, hiding some clones.

Only cases whose brain tissue showed the highest T cell transcript signatures were sequenced. Before surgery, patients took at least one anti-epileptic drug. TCRdb's table, derived via immunoSEQ multiplex PCR, lists solely in-frame clones and lacks some. This sample has tens of thousands of clones; 75% to 95% occur once, and the top ten carry roughly 6.3%. V lost 1 base and J 2 bases, leaving 8 bases between the germline ends. Germline V gene data show CDR1 as LNHNV and CDR2 as YYDKDF (reference sequence). The CDR3 totals 14 residues. For this clone: The antigen is undetermined.

The rearrangement uses TRBV15 and TRBJ1-2; possibly TRBD1 for D (5 bases). This sequence originates from a girl aged 2 to 10 with tuberous sclerosis and intractable seizures. Sequenced material: peripheral blood, taken at surgery. CDR3 nucleotide sequence: TGTGCCACCAGCAGAGTGGGGCGGAACTATGGCTACACCTTC. It yields the protein CATSRVGRNYGYTF.